What follows describes a single T cell receptor (beta chain). The target antigen is unknown. PCR was performed using 60 Vbeta and 13 Jbeta primers. Sequencing was performed with immunoSEQ multiplex PCR; in TCRdb, only in-frame clones are kept and a portion is missing. This sample contains fewer than 150,000 clones. The CDR3 has 14 residues. With 3 bases removed from V and 0 bases from J, the gap between germline ends came to 6 bases. CDR1 and CDR2 (germline): MDHEN, SYDVKM. The data were obtained in a study of cytomegalovirus exposure and HLA in healthy donors. Study results and limitations: When a later analysis was performed, an Asian-associated ancestry cluster reportedly had fewer N-insertions than the approximately 600-donor mean.

This receptor was identified in a man aged 35 to 55 in good health and CMV-seronegative. The V gene is TRBV28, the J gene TRBJ1-5; D uncertain. Sequences were obtained from PBMCs. DNA of the CDR3: TGTGCCAGCAGTTTGTACACTAGCAATCAGCCCCAGCATTTT. It codes for CASSLYTSNQPQHF.